A single T cell receptor beta chain is shown here with its context. Profiling relied on immunoSEQ multiplex PCR, and the TCRdb table lists in-frame clones only, not all of them. This sample has under 40,000 clones; 90% occur once, and the top ten carry about 10%. The data derive from a study of T cell changes during pregnancy in multiple sclerosis. This CDR3 region has 19 residues. The ends were cut back, 3 bases at V and 1 base at J, with 24 bases in the middle. Germline assignment: CDR1 SGHDT and CDR2 YYEEEE. The TCR originated in a female donor with multiple sclerosis, enrolled in a pregnancy study. The rearrangement uses TRBV5-6 and TRBJ2-3; TRBD2 is a possible D gene (6 bases). The starting material was CD8+ T cells from peripheral blood mononuclear cells, obtained before pregnancy. This CDR3 is CASSYFSAGPYKRTDTQYF. CDR3 bases: TGTGCCAGCAGCTATTTTTCCGCGGGACCCTACAAACGCACAGATACGCAGTATTTT.